Below are 16 T cell receptor beta chains sequenced from a single sample in a study of cytomegalovirus exposure and HLA in healthy donors. Use of 60 Vbeta and 13 Jbeta primers characterized the PCR. Assay used: immunoSEQ multiplex PCR; TCRdb lists only in-frame clones, some missing. The repertoire holds about 150,000 clones, with 61% as singletons. The material sequenced was PBMCs. The receptors were sampled from a male donor in good health and CMV-seronegative.

The V and J genes are TRBV19 and TRBJ1-1; tentative D call: TRBD1 (6 bases). Between the trimmed V and J ends, which lost 4 bases and 4 bases, there was a span of 13 bases. The CDR3 is 14 amino acids. Germline V lookup: CDR1 LNHDA, CDR2 SQIVND (reference sequence). In nucleotides, the CDR3 is TGTGCCAGTAGTAGGGGACGGGGGGCCACTGAAGCTTTCTTT. Its translation: CASSRGRGATEAFF.

The chain employs TRBV5-4 and TRBJ2-5; TRBD2 matches at 8 bases. This CDR3 spans 16 amino acids. CDR1 and CDR2 from the germline V gene are SGHNT and YYREEE (reference sequence). V was clipped by 5 bases and J by 5 bases; unmatched bases: 14. The CDR3: CASRSGLAGARETQYF. CDR3 in DNA: TGTGCCAGCAGGTCCGGACTAGCAGGGGCCAGGGAGACCCAGTACTTC.

V usage is TRBV29-1 and J usage is TRBJ1-1; the D gene is possibly TRBD1 (5 bases). The CDR3 runs to 13 residues. Trimming removed 4 bases from V and 4 bases from J, with 13 bases in between. Germline values: CDR1 SQVTM, CDR2 ANQGSEA. The CDR3 sequence is CSVAKDRGTEAFF. CDR3 bases: TGCAGCGTTGCCAAGGATAGGGGCACTGAAGCTTTCTTT.

The table lists this clone with a few counts. The V gene is TRBV5-6, the J gene TRBJ2-2; TRBD1 agrees at 7 bases. This CDR3 has 15 residues. Looked up from germline, CDR1 is SGHDT and CDR2 is YYEEEE. V lost 4 bases, J lost 5 bases, and 8 bases stayed unmatched. CDR3 in DNA: TGTGCCAGCAGCCCAGGGGGTACAACAACCGGGGAGCTGTTTTTT. This gives the protein CASSPGGTTTGELFF.

The CDR3 DNA is TGTGCCAGCAGCCGACCCCAAAGGGGTAGGACTGAAGCTTTCTTT. This gives the protein CASSRPQRGRTEAFF. This chain uses TRBV6-5 with TRBJ1-1; weak D call: TRBD1 (5 bases). This CDR3 has 15 amino acids. With 6 bases removed from V and 5 bases from J, the gap between germline ends came to 19 bases. Germline V gene lookup returns CDR1 MNHEY and CDR2 SVGAGI.

V usage is TRBV7-9 and J usage is TRBJ2-4; TRBD2 matches at 10 bases. CDR1 is SEHNR, CDR2 FQNEAQ, per germline (reference sequence). CDR3 size: 16 residues. The V and J ends lost 3 bases and 4 bases, in that order; junction bases with no gene match: 6. CDR3 amino acids: CASSFGSGGAKNIQYF. Here the CDR3 DNA reads TGTGCCAGCAGCTTTGGGAGCGGGGGGGCAAAAAACATTCAGTACTTC.

This clone was counted only a few times. The chain combines TRBV12-5 with TRBJ1-2; D remains ambiguous. V was pared by 1 base and J by 8 bases, with 11 bases between. The CDR3 covers 13 residues. The V gene's germline CDR1 is LGHNT and CDR2 FRNRAP. CDR3 coding DNA: TGTGCTAGTGGTTTGGAGGAGGCAAGCGGCTACACCTTC. Residues: CASGLEEASGYTF.

This rearrangement joins TRBV7-6 to TRBJ2-3; 10 bases align to TRBD2. Germline CDR1 and CDR2: SGHVS and FNYEAQ. V shed 1 base, J shed 11 bases, and the junction held 9 bases outside the gene matches. The CDR3 sequence is 15 residues long. The CDR3 reads CASSLERGGGYGQYF. CDR3 bases: TGTGCCAGCAGCTTAGAGCGGGGGGGCGGTTACGGGCAGTATTTT. Supplemented by reference TRBV7-6 and TRBJ2-3, the full variable domain reads GAGVSQSPRYKVTKRGQDVALRCDPISGHVSLYWYRQALGQGPEFLTYFNYEAQQDKSGLPNDRFSAERPEGSISTLTIQRTEQRDSAMYRCASSLERGGGYGQYFGPGTRLTVL.

The chain recombines TRBV11-2 with TRBJ1-2, with 11 bases matching TRBD1. CDR3 length equals 17 residues. Germline CDR1 is SGHAT and CDR2 is FQNNGV. Losses at the gene ends were 5 bases for V and 5 bases for J; bases not matched to a gene: 13. CDR3 in DNA: TGTGCCAGCAGCCCTCTTAAAAGAGGGACAGGGGGGTATGGCTACACCTTC. This codes for CASSPLKRGTGGYGYTF. Full variable domain (remainder filled in from reference TRBV11-2 and TRBJ1-2): EAGVAQSPRYKIIEKRQSVAFWCNPISGHATLYWYQQILGQGPKLLIQFQNNGVVDDSQLPKDRFSAERLKGVDSTLKIQPAKLEDSAVYLCASSPLKRGTGGYGYTFGSGTRLTVV.

This clone was counted only a few times. V gene TRBV9 combines with J gene TRBJ2-7, with 7 bases aligning to TRBD1. Germline trimming cut 2 bases from V and 1 base from J; bases unmatched to any gene: 6. Germline CDR1 SGDLS, CDR2 YYNGEE. The CDR3 length is 15 residues. CDR3 sequence: CASSVTGAPSYEQYF. The CDR3 coding sequence is TGTGCCAGCAGCGTTACAGGGGCCCCTTCCTACGAGCAGTACTTC.

This chain joins TRBV27 and TRBJ2-5; 14 bases align to TRBD2. Germline V gives CDR1 MNHEY, CDR2 SMNVEV (reference sequence). This CDR3 comprises 16 residues. Unmatched junction bases numbered 7, after V lost 5 bases and J lost 5 bases. The CDR3 loop reads CASSLTSGGGLETQYF. CDR3 DNA: TGTGCCAGCAGTCTGACTAGCGGGGGGGGTCTGGAGACCCAGTACTTC.

V is TRBV7-6 and J is TRBJ1-1; D remains ambiguous. Germline V gene sequence: CDR1 SGHVS, CDR2 FNYEAQ. The CDR3 runs 14 residues. Trimming left V 1 base short and J 2 bases short, with 8 bases between. The CDR3: CASSLGQFNTEAFF. The CDR3 nucleotides read TGTGCCAGCAGCTTAGGGCAGTTTAACACTGAAGCTTTCTTT.

This rearrangement joins TRBV5-1 to TRBJ1-4, with 12 bases fitting TRBD1. Unmatched junction bases numbered 5, after V lost 2 bases and J lost 0 bases. CDR1 and CDR2 from the germline V gene are SGHRS and YFSETQ. The CDR3 consists of 18 residues. Here the CDR3 reads CASSLSGTGGATNEKLFF. DNA for the CDR3: TGCGCCAGCAGCTTATCCGGGACAGGGGGCGCAACTAATGAAAAACTGTTTTTT.

The chain uses TRBV7-3 and TRBJ1-1; D not resolved. CDR3 size: 13 residues. With 0 bases removed from V and 6 bases from J, the gap between germline ends came to 8 bases. The germline gives CDR1 SGHTA, CDR2 FQGTGA. CDR3 coding DNA: TGTGCCAGCAGCTTAACCGGTCGGGCTGAAGCTTTCTTT. It is translated as CASSLTGRAEAFF.

A few counts support this clone. The chain is built from TRBV5-4 and TRBJ1-4; a possible D gene is TRBD1 (5 bases). CDR1 SGHNT and CDR2 YYREEE come from the germline V gene (reference sequence). Trimming shortened V by 4 bases and J by 8 bases, and 21 bases separated the two germline ends. The CDR3 length is 16 residues. CDR3 sequence (DNA): TGTGCCAGCAGCCCCTCGCGGCCCGGGAGGGACGAAAAACTGTTTTTT. It encodes CASSPSRPGRDEKLFF.

The V call is TRBV28, the J call TRBJ1-2; 7 bases match TRBD1. The CDR3 loop spans 14 amino acids. Looked up from germline, CDR1 is MDHEN and CDR2 is SYDVKM. The trim removed 2 bases at V and 3 bases at J, leaving 3 bases unmatched. CDR3 nucleotides: TGTGCCAGCAGTTTACGAACAGGGGACTATGGCTACACCTTC. It codes for CASSLRTGDYGYTF.